This T cell receptor beta chain is drawn from a study of T cells after yellow fever vaccination. Study-level results: Booster samples showed a return of most primary-vaccination clones (roughly 95% CD4, 70% to 90% CD8). It was a small share of clonotypes that appeared in both CD4 and CD8 compartments.

This clonotype was counted many times. Its target is unknown. It was through 5'RACE template switching that TCR cDNA was made, with a universal primer site and UMIs added. TCRdb recomputed calls from the 5' RACE reads with MiXCR, one row per CDR3 protein. The table has fewer than 350,000 distinct CDR3 sequences, around 4.4% seen once. The sample here was PBMCs, taken 15 days after the yellow fever booster vaccination. This receptor was obtained from a man aged 18 to 29 who received the YFV17D yellow fever vaccine.

The CDR3 reads CASSLGEGHPQETQYF. The CDR3 DNA follows: TGTGCCAGCAGCCTCGGTGAGGGACACCCACAAGAGACCCAGTACTTC. This chain joins TRBV3-1 and TRBJ2-5, with TRBD1 as a possible D gene (6 bases). From germline, CDR1 is LGHDT and CDR2 YNNKEL (reference sequence). With 4 bases removed from V and 2 bases from J, the gap between germline ends came to 17 bases. The CDR3 spans 16 residues.